This T cell receptor (beta chain) was sequenced in a study of tumor and adjacent non-tumor tissue in lung cancer. At the level of the study: Around 4 million productive TCRbeta reads were obtained per sample on average.

The template was RNA from unsorted bulk tissue. A word on this clonotype: Its antigen is as yet unknown.

General study points: Tumor tissue had significantly higher TCR diversity than normal lung.

The CDR3 sequence is 13 residues long. V lost 11 bases to trimming and J lost 6 bases, with 20 bases between them. Germline lookup yields CDR1 ENHRY and CDR2 SYGVKD. Three rounds of nested PCR, following a modified ARM-PCR protocol, produced the TCRbeta library. TCRdb re-called the multiplex PCR reads through MiXCR, storing one row per CDR3 protein. This table has some 93,000 distinct CDR3 sequences, 67% appearing once. Sequencing input: lung tumor tissue. The sequence was obtained from a man aged 55-75 years with non-small cell lung cancer. The V gene is TRBV10-3, the J gene TRBJ2-7; weak D call: TRBD2 (5 bases). As DNA, the CDR3 is TGTGCCTCTACAAGTGAGGCCGAGGGCGAGCAGTACTTC. It is translated as CASTSEAEGEQYF.